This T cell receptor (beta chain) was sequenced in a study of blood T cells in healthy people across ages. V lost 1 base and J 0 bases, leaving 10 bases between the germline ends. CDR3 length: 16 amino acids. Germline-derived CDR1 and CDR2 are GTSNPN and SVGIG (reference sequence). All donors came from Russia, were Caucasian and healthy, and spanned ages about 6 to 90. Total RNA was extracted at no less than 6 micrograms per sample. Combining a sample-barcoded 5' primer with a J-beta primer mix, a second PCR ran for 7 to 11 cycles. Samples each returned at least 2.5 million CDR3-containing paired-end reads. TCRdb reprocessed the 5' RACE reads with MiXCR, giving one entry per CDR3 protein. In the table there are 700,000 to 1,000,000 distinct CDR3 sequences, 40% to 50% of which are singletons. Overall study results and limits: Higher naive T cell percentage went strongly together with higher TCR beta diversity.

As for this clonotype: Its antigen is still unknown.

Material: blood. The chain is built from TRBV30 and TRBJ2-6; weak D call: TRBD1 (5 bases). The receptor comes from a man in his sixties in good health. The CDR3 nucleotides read TGTGCCTGGAGTGGACAGCTCTCCTCTGGGGCCAACGTCCTGACTTTC. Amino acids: CAWSGQLSSGANVLTF.